This record looks at one T cell receptor (beta chain) sequence and its context. Its antigen is unknown. This sample was included in a study of graft-versus-host responses after intestinal transplantation. Study-level background: All of the recipients had induction that used anti-thymocyte globulin, then tacrolimus and steroids for roughly three years. Whole-study findings and limits: GvH clones detected in recipient marrow included some appearing first in ileum or blood. Where graft-donor T cell macrochimerism was present, patients had high graft-versus-host to host-versus-graft clonal ratios in allografts. Circulating GvH clone levels at their peak were associated with HvG declines (early post-transplant).

CDR1 is MNHEY, CDR2 SMNVEV, per germline (reference sequence). The length of the CDR3 is 14 residues. Trimming took off 4 bases at V and 8 bases at J, with 12 bases between the two ends. Libraries were prepared by immunoSEQ multiplex PCR; TCRdb keeps only in-frame clonotypes and omits some of them. The sample includes about 90,000 clones, around nine tenths of them seen just once. The chain links TRBV27 to TRBJ1-6, with D possibly matching TRBD1 (5 bases). This TCR was recovered from a human donor who received an intestinal transplant. The specimen comprised unstimulated CD4+ T cells sorted from spleen or lymph node cells, sampled before intestinal transplant. CDR3 coding DNA: TGTGCCAGCAGTTCGAGGGGACGGGATTCACCCCTCCACTTT. It codes for CASSSRGRDSPLHF.